This TCR beta chain stems from a study of cytomegalovirus exposure and HLA in healthy donors (dated by TCRdb to about 2017). Study-wide context: In an earlier analysis of roughly 500 of the donors, around 300 Gb of sequence data and 90 million to 120 million unique TCR beta sequences from roughly 180 million T cells were reported. Approximately 300 gigabases of sequencing data and around 88 million unique TCR sequences made up an early release that covered about 640 HLA-typed donors. Among the roughly 390 genotyped donors, around 81% belonged to the genetic ancestry cluster associated with self-reported Caucasian donors. The study aimed to test whether signatures of past pathogen exposure could be identified by cataloging public T cell receptors. The study used immunosequencing to profile the T cell repertoires of several hundred subjects and linked those repertoires to cytomegalovirus serostatus. In addition to the first cohort of 666 subjects, a separate validation cohort of over 90 different subjects was used. To predict cytomegalovirus infection status, the study brought together high-throughput TCR immunosequencing, statistical association of individual TCRs with disease status, and machine learning. A later analysis re-analyzed previously published TCR beta repertoires from approximately 670 donors and added high-resolution HLA genotyping to study TCR occurrence patterns. The later analysis used no new phenotypic data to find candidate immune exposures, relying instead on TCR beta sequences and their occurrence across donors. To decide whether each TCR beta V gene segment behaved as functional or pseudogenic, an earlier analysis of over 500 of the donors relied on high-throughput TCR beta sequencing. Donor age, sex, ethnicity and CMV serostatus were compiled together with the repertoire data. A later genetic analysis used genome-wide SNP genotypes for about 60% of the roughly 700 donors, treating that subset as a discovery cohort. All discovery cohort repertoires had been generated on a single sequencing platform. HLA typing covered class I and class II loci at four-digit resolution. The number of donors typed differed by locus, with roughly 629-640 for A, B, C, DRB1 and DQB1, 522 for DQA1, 600 to 610 for DPA1, and roughly 450 for DPB1. Four or five DR-DQ haplotypes were handled as single units for association and clustering, since linkage in the cohort was strong. Among over 350 genotyped donors of the cohort, an average of approximately 230,000 unique TCR beta nucleotide sequences were sequenced per donor, roughly 18% of them non-productive.

Libraries were made using the immunoSEQ multiplex PCR assay. A mixture of 60 forward primers for TCR Vbeta segments and 13 reverse primers for TCR Jbeta segments was used in the multiplex PCR. The CDR3 region of rearranged TCR beta genes was amplified from genomic DNA with a multiplex PCR assay. The amplified TCR beta libraries were sequenced on the Illumina HiSeq System as 87-base-pair reads. For the original study's pipeline: A later analysis tallied around 87 million unique TCR beta chains across the 700 or so repertoires, and some 12 million of those chains were shared by two or more donors. Raw reads were error-corrected and collapsed into unique sequences with a nearest-neighbor algorithm that merged closely related sequences to remove PCR and sequencing errors. Alignment of CDR3 sequences to IMGT reference sequences was used to assign V, D and J gene segments. For a sequence to be retained, at least a six-nucleotide match to both a V gene segment and a J gene segment was required. A rearrangement was called productive if the CDR3 had no stop codons and remained in frame with V and J, and every other rearrangement was called non-productive. CDR3 was defined according to IMGT convention as the region running from the second conserved V-encoded cysteine to the conserved J-encoded phenylalanine. The earlier analysis of some 580 of the donors excluded any sequence lacking an unambiguous match to a single V gene segment. An earlier analysis of about 590 of the donors classified V segments as functional when productive rearrangements were above 56.7% and as segregating when the standard deviation between donors was above 5%. A statistical classification framework was built to diagnose cytomegalovirus status from the catalog of TCR beta chain sequences. A later analysis assigned V and J genes by comparing TCR nucleotide sequences with IMGT/GENE-DB human TR gene sequences. Using the TCRdist pipeline, a later analysis assigned CDR3 sequences along with most-parsimonious VDJ recombination scenarios. In a later analysis, each TCR beta chain was defined by its CDR3 amino acid sequence together with its V-gene family, and reads lacking a unique V-gene family were excluded. In a later analysis, 500 to 700 highly shared, low-generation-probability nucleotide sequences were removed to address suspected cross-contamination and a sequencing artifact. In a later analysis, a clonal expansion index was calculated for each public chain from normalized within-repertoire ranks of inferred template counts. In a later analysis, generation probabilities were computed with a VDJ recombination model fitted to out-of-frame rearrangements, and the resulting probabilities were checked against IGoR. Hypergeometric tests were used in a later analysis to score TCR-TCR, TCR-HLA and TCR-CMV co-occurrence, with a repertoire-size bias correction applied to the TCR pairs. To estimate false discovery rates, a later analysis permuted the HLA or CMV assignments 20 times. In a later analysis, co-occurring TCRs were grouped with DBSCAN, and TCRdist sequence similarity was added when clustering was performed within HLA-allele-positive subsets. For co-occurrence clustering, repertoires with fewer than 30,000 or more than 120,000 public chains were excluded, along with four or five repertoires with anomalous nucleotide sharing. The table was pulled from immuneACCESS by TCRdb, which kept in-frame rearrangements only. Such tables lose some clones; where checked, under half of the loss comes from unresolved V genes, and the rest has no known cause. The V and J calls and the clone size are those of that table, but D and trimming were determined from the DNA. Recorded for this sample are approximately 100,000 clones; more than 70% of them occurred a single time. 10% to 11% of the sample rests with the top ten.

V is cut back by 2 bases and J by 6 bases, with 6 bases in the junction unmatched. The CDR3 runs 15 residues from the cysteine to the phenylalanine. This entry keeps only the CDR3 DNA: 45 bases, framed from base 1. CDR1 and CDR2, per the germline V gene (reference sequence), are SEHNR and FQNEAQ. The cohort consisted of hundreds of healthy bone marrow donors. At the time of sampling, all cohort members were nominally healthy, though unrecorded immune exposures were likely present. The donor tested CMV seropositive, placing the donor among the approximately 290 seropositive members of the cohort. A peripheral blood sample was provided by each donor, and peripheral blood mononuclear cells were used for TCR beta sequencing. The Qiagen DNeasy Blood Extraction Kit was used to extract genomic DNA from the blood cell samples. What the work shows at the level of the full study, not this receptor alone: Because HLA typing was missing for some donors at each locus, association tests included only the typed subset. In this cohort, only TCR beta chains were sequenced, and detectable features were limited by the absence of alpha or paired-chain data. While some public TCRs were present in many individuals, most TCR sequences turned up only very rarely across donors. In an earlier analysis of approximately 590 of the donors, most TCR beta V segments appeared in productive rearrangements about 87% or about 30% of the time, broadly matching IMGT annotations. Compared with equally common non-associated chains, HLA-associated TCR beta chains in a later analysis were more clonally expanded and had lower generation probabilities. The authors suggested that the approach could potentially be generalized to other disease states and immunological phenotypes. In a later analysis, most CMV-associated TCR beta chains were found to appear HLA-restricted, with HLA associations seemingly driven largely by CMV exposure. In a later analysis, the rate of TCR association differed among HLA loci, with DRB1 alleles having the most associated TCRs and HLA-C alleles having the fewest. Correlated functional status among segregating V segments might be attributable to linkage disequilibrium, but an unknown experimental factor could not be ruled out. An association between a missense DCLRE1C variant and V-gene and J-gene trimming of TCR beta chains was found in a later genetic analysis and replicated in an independent cohort. A later analysis associated 17,000 or so TCR beta sequences with specific HLA alleles at a false discovery rate of 0.05. Assigning TCR associations to individual alleles was difficult when HLA alleles, especially DR and DQ, strongly co-occurred. Several of the top co-occurrence clusters appeared to be linked to parvovirus B19, influenza, CMV and Epstein-Barr virus, according to a later analysis. The classifier was reported to diagnose cytomegalovirus status with high specificity and sensitivity in both the original and validation cohorts. A cluster of highly shared sequence variants was judged likely to represent a technical artifact of the sequencing pipeline. Three of the identified cytomegalovirus-associated TCR beta chains were confirmed in vitro to be specific for cytomegalovirus antigens. A further reported finding was that TCR beta sequences accurately predicted the HLA-A and HLA-B alleles for most subjects in the first cohort. Immune exposure information for the cohort was limited to CMV serostatus. Roughly 17 rarely observed V segments, including chromosome 9 orphons, were excluded from the earlier analysis of several hundred of the donors because counts were too low. Some IMGT-functional V segments, including TRBV6-2 and TRBV6-3, could not be distinguished by the 87-base-pair reads and were therefore excluded. The study listed approximately 150 TCR beta chains as associated with cytomegalovirus. Roughly uniform sequencing depth across donors was assumed in presence/absence analyses, although this assumption may not hold. In a later genetic analysis, fewer N-insertions in productive TCRs were reported among donors in an Asian-associated ancestry cluster than the approximately 710-donor mean.

This clone was detected once. Its target antigen remains unknown. Nothing much larger sits one base from this clone, and base qualities are not available. Specimen: PBMCs. This sequence uses TRBV7-9 and TRBJ1-2, with TRBD1 identical over 10 junction bases. The TCR comes from a man between 18 and 35 years old in good health and CMV-seropositive. Here is the DNA: TGTGCCAGCAGCTTATCCTTGACAGGGGGCGATGGCTACACCTTC. The resulting protein is CASSLSLTGGDGYTF.